This T cell receptor (beta chain) came from a study of cytomegalovirus exposure and HLA in healthy donors (dated by TCRdb to the late 2010s). Study-level background: The 650 to 750 repertoires of the first cohort and the roughly 120 validation repertoires were produced on the same platform, according to a later analysis. The study was designed to test whether signatures of past pathogen exposure could be identified by cataloging public T cell receptors. Besides the first cohort of 550 to 750 subjects, a separate validation cohort made up of roughly 130 different subjects was used. The study combined high-throughput TCR immunosequencing, statistical association of individual TCRs with disease status, and machine learning to predict cytomegalovirus infection status.

As regards this clone: The clone's antigen remains unknown. One base away there is no much larger clone; base qualities are not given.

Receptor amplification or capture employed the immunoSEQ multiplex PCR assay. Concerning the study's data processing: A statistical classification framework was built to diagnose cytomegalovirus status from the catalog of TCR beta chain sequences. TCRdb mirrors the immuneACCESS table, restricted to in-frame sequences. Some clones are absent from its copies; in checked studies, under half trace to an unresolved V gene, and the reason for the others is unknown. That table supplies the V and J calls and clone size; D and trimming were determined from the DNA. The sample data list a few hundred thousand clones, and approximately 86% of these were observed just once. The top ten clones comprise more than 0.8% of the sample. Beyond this particular receptor, the publication reports: In a later analysis, TCRs clustered in the first cohort were found to also tend to co-occur in the approximately 120 validation repertoires, with roughly 93% of cluster scores above 0. The study listed around 160 TCR beta chains as associated with cytomegalovirus. A later analysis had no HLA typing for the validation cohort, so co-occurrence there was scored across all 110 or so repertoires. In vitro tests confirmed that a few of the cytomegalovirus-associated TCR beta chains recognize cytomegalovirus antigens. Across donors, most TCR sequences were observed very rarely, whereas some public TCRs were present in many individuals. According to the authors, the approach could potentially be generalized to other disease states and immunological phenotypes. Cytomegalovirus status was reported to be diagnosed by the classifier with high specificity and sensitivity in both the original and validation cohorts.

The CDR3 runs 13 amino acids, cysteine and phenylalanine included. The sequence is cut down to CDR3 DNA, 39 bases in frame from base 1. V is reduced by 9 bases and J by 0 bases, leaving a spacing of 11 bases between them. CDR1 and CDR2 (MNHEY, SMNVEV) derive from the germline V gene (reference sequence). The donors were included in the validation cohort of over a hundred subjects, a group kept apart from the approximately 700-subject first cohort. Recombination connected TRBV27 to TRBJ1-1; a tentative D call is TRBD1 (5 bases match). Material for sequencing was PBMCs. The clonotype was recovered from a woman between 18 and 30 years old in good health and CMV-seronegative. CDR3 reads: CASSDTMNTEAFF. The nucleotides read TGTGCCAGTTCGGACACTATGAACACTGAAGCTTTCTTT.